This T cell receptor beta chain was observed in a study of blood T cell repertoires in COVID-19. Turning to the study itself: The United States, Italy and Spain were the sources of the acute and convalescent COVID-19 samples. The cDNA or gDNA used as material had been derived from T cells, B-cell-depleted T cells, or PBMCs.

The authors' processing: Reference gene primers were amplified, and this amplification served to estimate nucleated cell counts. Profiling relied on immunoSEQ multiplex PCR, and the TCRdb table lists in-frame clones only, not all of them. V and J calls plus clone size are reproduced from that table; the DNA served to infer D and trimming. The sample records 210,000 or so clones, about 88% being singletons. CDR1 is SEHNR, CDR2 FQNEAQ, per germline (reference sequence). The CDR3 consists of 14 residues. V shed 4 bases and J 7 bases; nucleotides not matched to a gene: 9. The TCR sequence derives from a woman in her thirties or forties who had recovered from COVID-19. Sample: peripheral blood. The V gene is TRBV7-9, the J gene TRBJ1-1; TRBD1 agrees at 7 bases. The DNA of the CDR3 is TGTGCCAGCAGCTCCCCCGTACAGGGGATTGAAGCTTTCTTT. Translation gives CASSSPVQGIEAFF.